What follows are 10 T cell receptor beta chains derived from one specimen sequenced in a study of OX40 agonist ivuxolimab in advanced cancers. Sequenced by immunoSEQ multiplex PCR; TCRdb stores in-frame clones only, minus some. The sample holds about 22,000 clones, around 79% seen once. The input for sequencing was CD4+ or CD8+ T cells sorted from blood, taken in a trial of the OX40 agonist ivuxolimab. All receptors derive from an adult with an advanced solid tumor such as melanoma, head and neck, liver or kidney cancer.

The chain couples TRBV2 to TRBJ2-2, with 12 bases fitting TRBD1. This CDR3 comprises 15 residues. Germline lookup yields CDR1 SNHLY and CDR2 FYNNEI. V gave up 7 bases and J gave up 4 bases; unmatched junction bases: 4. CDR3: CASIPGQGATGELFF. DNA for the CDR3: TGTGCCAGCATCCCGGGACAGGGGGCCACCGGGGAGCTGTTTTTT.

This clone was counted only a few times. The chain employs TRBV2 and TRBJ1-6; D is uncertain. There are 15 residues in the CDR3. The germline V gene encodes CDR1 SNHLY and CDR2 FYNNEI. V lost 3 bases and J 8 bases, leaving 14 bases between the germline ends. CDR3 DNA sequence: TGTGCCAGCAGTGACCTGCTTTTGGGTCATTCACCCCTCCACTTT. The encoded protein is CASSDLLLGHSPLHF.

This clone was observed once. The chain employs TRBV11-2 and TRBJ1-4; 7 bases align to TRBD1. The germline gives CDR1 SGHAT, CDR2 FQNNGV. This CDR3 region has 15 residues. V was clipped by 2 bases and J by 7 bases; unmatched bases: 7. Here the CDR3 reads CASSLNRGWGEKLFF. The CDR3 DNA is TGTGCCAGCAGCTTAAACAGGGGATGGGGTGAAAAACTGTTTTTT.

This chain uses TRBV30 with TRBJ1-2; no definite D call. V lost 5 bases to trimming and J lost 5 bases, with 15 bases between them. The CDR3 has 13 amino acids. Germline CDR1 and CDR2: GTSNPN and SVGIG (reference sequence). The DNA for the CDR3 is TGTGCCTGGCATCTTCGGGGAGGATATGGCTACACCTTC. Translating it yields CAWHLRGGYGYTF.

This clone has more than one count but fewer than ten. The chain joins TRBV10-3 to TRBJ1-5; D is possibly TRBD1 (5 bases). This CDR3 region has 13 residues. Per germline, CDR1 ENHRY and CDR2 SYGVKD. With 8 bases removed from V and 0 bases from J, the gap between germline ends came to 8 bases. CDR3 DNA sequence: TGTGCCATCGGGACCGATAGCAATCAGCCCCAGCATTTT. Translation: CAIGTDSNQPQHF.

This rearrangement joins TRBV5-6 to TRBJ1-6; no clear D. The CDR3 is 14 amino acids. V dropped 1 base and J dropped 5 bases, with 7 bases sitting between them. The germline CDR1 and CDR2 sequences are SGHDT and YYEEEE. CDR3 residues: CASSLLGNNSPLHF. CDR3 DNA: TGTGCCAGCAGCTTGCTAGGGAATAATTCACCCCTCCACTTT.

By share, this clone counts as medium-sized. The chain joins TRBV30 to TRBJ2-5; 7 positions match TRBD1. The V and J ends lost 4 bases and 1 base, in that order; junction bases with no gene match: 0. The CDR3 loop spans 12 amino acids. The germline V gene encodes CDR1 GTSNPN and CDR2 SVGIG (reference sequence). CDR3 protein: CAWNRGQETQYF. The CDR3 DNA is TGTGCCTGGAACAGGGGCCAAGAGACCCAGTACTTC.

CDR3 DNA sequence: TGTGCCAGCAGTTACGACAGGGTAAGGGACGGGCAGTACTTC. It is translated as CASSYDRVRDGQYF. The V gene is TRBV6-5, the J gene TRBJ2-7, with TRBD1 identical over 7 bases. CDR3 length: 14 residues. Looked up from germline, CDR1 is MNHEY and CDR2 is SVGAGI. V dropped 2 bases and J dropped 9; count of bases not matched to a gene: 10.

This clone came up once. This rearrangement joins TRBV30 to TRBJ1-2; D is undetermined. V lost 4 bases and J lost 4, with 13 bases in between. From germline, CDR1 is GTSNPN and CDR2 SVGIG (reference sequence). The CDR3 extends over 13 amino acids. The CDR3 reads CAWISRPPYGYTF. The CDR3 nucleotides are TGTGCCTGGATCTCCAGGCCCCCCTATGGCTACACCTTC.

The chain recombines TRBV19 with TRBJ1-5, with D maybe TRBD1 (5 bases). The CDR3 consists of 13 residues. Germline V CDR1 and CDR2: LNHDA, SQIVND (reference sequence). Trimming took off 9 bases at V and 3 bases at J, with 12 bases between the two ends. The CDR3 loop reads CASRGVNNQPQHF. CDR3 DNA sequence: TGTGCCAGCCGAGGGGTAAACAATCAGCCCCAGCATTTT.